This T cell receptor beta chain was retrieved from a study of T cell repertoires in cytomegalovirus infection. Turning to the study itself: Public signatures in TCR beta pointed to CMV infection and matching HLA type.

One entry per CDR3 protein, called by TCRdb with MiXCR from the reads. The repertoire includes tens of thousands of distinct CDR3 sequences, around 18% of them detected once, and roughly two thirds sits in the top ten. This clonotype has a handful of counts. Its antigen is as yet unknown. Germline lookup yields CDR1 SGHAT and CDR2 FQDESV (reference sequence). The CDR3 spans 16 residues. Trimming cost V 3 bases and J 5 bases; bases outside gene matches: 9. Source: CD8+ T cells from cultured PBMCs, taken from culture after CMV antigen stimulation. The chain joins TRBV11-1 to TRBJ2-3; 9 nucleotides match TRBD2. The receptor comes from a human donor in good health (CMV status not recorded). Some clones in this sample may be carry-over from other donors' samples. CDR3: CASSFSSRGREDTQYF. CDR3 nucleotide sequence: TGTGCCAGCAGCTTTTCGTCGCGCGGGAGGGAAGATACGCAGTATTTT.